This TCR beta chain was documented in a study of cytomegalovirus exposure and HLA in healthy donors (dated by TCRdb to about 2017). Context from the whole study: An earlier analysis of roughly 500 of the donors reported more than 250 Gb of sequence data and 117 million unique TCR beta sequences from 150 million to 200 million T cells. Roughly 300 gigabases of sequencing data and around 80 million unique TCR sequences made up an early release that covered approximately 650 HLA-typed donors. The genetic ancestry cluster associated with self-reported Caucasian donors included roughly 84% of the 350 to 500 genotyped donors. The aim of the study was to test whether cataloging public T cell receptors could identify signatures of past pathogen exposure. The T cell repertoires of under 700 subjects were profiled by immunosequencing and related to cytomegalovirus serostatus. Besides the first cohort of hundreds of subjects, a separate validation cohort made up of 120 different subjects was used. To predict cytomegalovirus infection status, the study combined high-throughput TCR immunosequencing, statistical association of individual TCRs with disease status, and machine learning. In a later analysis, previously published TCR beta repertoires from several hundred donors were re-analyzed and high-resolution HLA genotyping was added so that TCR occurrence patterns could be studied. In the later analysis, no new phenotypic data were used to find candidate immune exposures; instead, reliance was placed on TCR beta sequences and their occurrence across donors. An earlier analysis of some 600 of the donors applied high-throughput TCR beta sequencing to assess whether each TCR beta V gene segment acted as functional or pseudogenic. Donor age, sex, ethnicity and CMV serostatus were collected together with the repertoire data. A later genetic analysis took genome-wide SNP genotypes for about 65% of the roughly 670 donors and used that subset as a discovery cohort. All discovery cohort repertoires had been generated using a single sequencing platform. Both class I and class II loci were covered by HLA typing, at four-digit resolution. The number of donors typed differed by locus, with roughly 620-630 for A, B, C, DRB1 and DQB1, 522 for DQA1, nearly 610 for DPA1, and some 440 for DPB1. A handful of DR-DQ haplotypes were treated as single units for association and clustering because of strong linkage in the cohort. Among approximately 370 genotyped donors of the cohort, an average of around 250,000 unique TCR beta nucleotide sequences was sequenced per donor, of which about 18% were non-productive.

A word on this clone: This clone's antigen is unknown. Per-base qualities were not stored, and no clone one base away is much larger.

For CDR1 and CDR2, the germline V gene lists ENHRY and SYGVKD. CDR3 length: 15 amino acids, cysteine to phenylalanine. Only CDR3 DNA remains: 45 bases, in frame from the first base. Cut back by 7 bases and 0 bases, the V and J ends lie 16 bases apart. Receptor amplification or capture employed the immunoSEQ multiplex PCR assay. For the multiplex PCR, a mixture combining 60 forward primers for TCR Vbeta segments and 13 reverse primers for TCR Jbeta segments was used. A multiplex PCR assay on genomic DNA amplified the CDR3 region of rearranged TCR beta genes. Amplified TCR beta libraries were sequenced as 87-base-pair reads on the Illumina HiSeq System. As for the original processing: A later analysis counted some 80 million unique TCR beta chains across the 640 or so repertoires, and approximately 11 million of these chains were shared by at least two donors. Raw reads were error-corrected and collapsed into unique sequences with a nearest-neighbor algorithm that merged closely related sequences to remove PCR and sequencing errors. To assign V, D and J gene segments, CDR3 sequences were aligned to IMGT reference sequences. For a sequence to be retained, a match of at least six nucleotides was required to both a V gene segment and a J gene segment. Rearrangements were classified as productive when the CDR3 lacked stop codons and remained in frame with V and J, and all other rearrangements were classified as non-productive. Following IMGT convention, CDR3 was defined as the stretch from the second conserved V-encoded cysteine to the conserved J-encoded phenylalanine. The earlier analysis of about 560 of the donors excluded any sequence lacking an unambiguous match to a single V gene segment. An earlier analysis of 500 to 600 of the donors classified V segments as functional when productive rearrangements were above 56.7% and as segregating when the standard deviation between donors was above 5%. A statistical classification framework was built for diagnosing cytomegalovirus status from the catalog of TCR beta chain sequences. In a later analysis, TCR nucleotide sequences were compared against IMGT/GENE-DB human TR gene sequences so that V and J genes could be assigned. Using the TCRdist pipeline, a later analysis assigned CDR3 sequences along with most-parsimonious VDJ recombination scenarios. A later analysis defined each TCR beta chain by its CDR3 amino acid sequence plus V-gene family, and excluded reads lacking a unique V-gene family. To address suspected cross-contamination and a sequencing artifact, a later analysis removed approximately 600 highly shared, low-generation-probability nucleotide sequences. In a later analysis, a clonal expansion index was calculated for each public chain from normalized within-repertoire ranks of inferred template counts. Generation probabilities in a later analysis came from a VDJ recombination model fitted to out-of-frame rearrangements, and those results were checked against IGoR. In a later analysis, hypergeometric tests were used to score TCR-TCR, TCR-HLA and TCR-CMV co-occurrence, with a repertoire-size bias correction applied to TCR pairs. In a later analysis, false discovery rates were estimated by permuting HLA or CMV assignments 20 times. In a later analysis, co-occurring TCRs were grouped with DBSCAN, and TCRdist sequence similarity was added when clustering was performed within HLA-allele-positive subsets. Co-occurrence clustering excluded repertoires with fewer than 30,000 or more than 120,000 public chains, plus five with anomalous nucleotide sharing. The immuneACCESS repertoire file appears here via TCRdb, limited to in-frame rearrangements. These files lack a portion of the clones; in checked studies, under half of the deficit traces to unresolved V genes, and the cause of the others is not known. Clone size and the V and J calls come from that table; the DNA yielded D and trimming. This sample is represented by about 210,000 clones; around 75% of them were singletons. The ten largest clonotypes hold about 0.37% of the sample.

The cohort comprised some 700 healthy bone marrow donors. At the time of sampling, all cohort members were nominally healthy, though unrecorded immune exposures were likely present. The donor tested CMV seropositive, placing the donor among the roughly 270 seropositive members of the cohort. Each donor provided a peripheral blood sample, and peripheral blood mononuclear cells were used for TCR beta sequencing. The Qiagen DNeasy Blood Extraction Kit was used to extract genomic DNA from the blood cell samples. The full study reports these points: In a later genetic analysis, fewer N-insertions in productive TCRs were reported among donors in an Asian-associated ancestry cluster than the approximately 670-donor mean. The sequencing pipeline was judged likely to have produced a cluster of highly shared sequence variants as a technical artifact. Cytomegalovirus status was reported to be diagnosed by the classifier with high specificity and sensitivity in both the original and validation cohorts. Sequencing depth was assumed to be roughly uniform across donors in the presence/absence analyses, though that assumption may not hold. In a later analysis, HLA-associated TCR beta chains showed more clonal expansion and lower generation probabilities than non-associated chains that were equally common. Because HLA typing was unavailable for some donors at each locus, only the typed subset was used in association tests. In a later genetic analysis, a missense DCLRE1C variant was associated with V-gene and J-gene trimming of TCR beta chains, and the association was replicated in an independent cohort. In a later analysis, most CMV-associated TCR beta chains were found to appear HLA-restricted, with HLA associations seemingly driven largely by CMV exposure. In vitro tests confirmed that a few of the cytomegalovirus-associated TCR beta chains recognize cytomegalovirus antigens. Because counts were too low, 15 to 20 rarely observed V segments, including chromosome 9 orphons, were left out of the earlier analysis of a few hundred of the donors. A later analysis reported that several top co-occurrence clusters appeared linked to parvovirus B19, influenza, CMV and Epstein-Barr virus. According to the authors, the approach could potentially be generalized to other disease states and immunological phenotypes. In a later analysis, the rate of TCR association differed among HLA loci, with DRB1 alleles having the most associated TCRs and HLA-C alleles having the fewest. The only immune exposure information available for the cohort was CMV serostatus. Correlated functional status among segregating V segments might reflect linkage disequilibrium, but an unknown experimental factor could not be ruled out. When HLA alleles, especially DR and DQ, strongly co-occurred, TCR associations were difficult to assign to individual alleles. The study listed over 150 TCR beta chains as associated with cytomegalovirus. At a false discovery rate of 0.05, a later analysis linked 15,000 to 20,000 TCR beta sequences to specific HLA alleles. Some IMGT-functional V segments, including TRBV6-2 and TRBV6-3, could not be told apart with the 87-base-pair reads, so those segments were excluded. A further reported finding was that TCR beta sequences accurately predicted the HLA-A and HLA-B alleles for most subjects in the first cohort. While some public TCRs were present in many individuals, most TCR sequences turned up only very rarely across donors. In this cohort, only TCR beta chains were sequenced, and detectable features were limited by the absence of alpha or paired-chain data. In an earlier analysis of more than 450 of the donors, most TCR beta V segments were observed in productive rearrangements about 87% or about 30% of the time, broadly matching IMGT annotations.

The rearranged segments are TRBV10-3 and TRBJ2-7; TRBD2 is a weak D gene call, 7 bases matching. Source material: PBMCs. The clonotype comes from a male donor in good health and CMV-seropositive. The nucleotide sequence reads TGTGCCATCATGCTGGCGGGGGCCTCCTCCTACGAGCAGTACTTC. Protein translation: CAIMLAGASSYEQYF.